Below, 4 T cell receptor beta chains from the same sample are listed, as sequenced in a study of T cell clonality in common variable immunodeficiency. Regarding the study as a whole: In common variable immunodeficiency, TCR beta chains reportedly carried fewer deletions and N-nucleotide insertions.

These TCRs are of unknown antigen specificity. Repertoires were generated with immunoSEQ multiplex PCR, while TCRdb's copy carries only in-frame clones and drops some. The table lists approximately 28,000 clones, with no singletons. Specimen: peripheral blood mononuclear cells. These receptors originate from a human donor with common variable immunodeficiency.

This clone has at least ten counts. The read ends 3 residues shy of where the CDR3 ends; the end is completed using the germline J gene. V and J are TRBV29-1 and TRBJ2-5, with 12 positions matching TRBD2. CDR1 and CDR2 from the germline V gene are SQVTM and ANQGSEA. Trimming took 3 bases from V and 6 from J; bases not matched to a gene: 8. The CDR3 is 15 amino acids. The sequenced CDR3 bases are TGCAGCGTTGAGGCCCCTAGCGGGAGGGGGAAGACC. Protein: CSVEAPSGRGKT. The CDR3, in full, reads CSVEAPSGRGKTQYF.

On this clone itself: The sequenced fragment ends 3 residues before the CDR3 boundary, so the rest is inferred from the germline J gene. J is TRBJ2-1 and V is TRBV20-1, with 13 bases fitting TRBD2. V lost 2 bases, J lost 5 bases, and 9 bases stayed unmatched. The CDR3 extends over 17 amino acids. Germline values: CDR1 DFQATT, CDR2 SNEGSKA (reference sequence). The CDR3 loop reads CSARSVWTSGRDNEQFF. CDR3 bases read: TGCAGTGCTAGATCGGTTTGGACTAGCGGGAGAGACAATGAG.

There are many counts of this clone. From the germline J gene comes the end of the CDR3, since the read stops 3 residues before it. The chain recombines TRBV2 with TRBJ2-7; D may be TRBD1 or TRBD2 (5 bases each). Trimming shortened V by 7 bases and J by 3 bases, and 10 bases separated the two germline ends. The CDR3 is 12 residues long. CDR1 is SNHLY, CDR2 FYNNEI, per germline. The covered CDR3 bases are TGTGCCAGCACAGGGAGAGGCTACGAG. Translating gives CASTGRGYE. The whole CDR3 reads CASTGRGYEQYF. Using reference TRBV2 and TRBJ2-7 for the parts outside the CDR3, the full variable domain is EPEVTQTPSHQVTQMGQEVILRCVPISNHLYFYWYRQILGQKVEFLVSFYNNEISEKSEIFDDQFSVERPDGSNFTLKIRSTKLEDSAMYFCASTGRGYEQYFGPGTRLTVT.

This clone appeared many times. The read falls 3 residues short of the CDR3 end, and the missing part is taken from the germline J gene. The gene calls are TRBV20-1 and TRBJ1-6, with 8 bases aligning to TRBD1. Germline lookup yields CDR1 DFQATT and CDR2 SNEGSKA (reference sequence). The CDR3 is made up of 17 amino acids. The junction had 12 bases not matched to a gene; V was cut back by 1 base and J by 7 bases. The CDR3 DNA, read in part, is TGCAGTGCTAGAGGGGACAGGACATACGTGGAGAATTCACCC. It codes for CSARGDRTYVENSP. The CDR3, in full, reads CSARGDRTYVENSPLHF.